This entry lists 25 T cell receptor beta chains sequenced from one sample in a study of T cells in Graves' hyperthyroidism and ophthalmopathy. Amplification yielded TCR beta CDR3 regions, with RNA transcripts as the source. Primed by the HTBI set, a first-round RT-PCR was run on the TCR CDR3. From the multiplex PCR reads, TCRdb called clonotypes with MiXCR, one entry per CDR3 protein. Of hundreds of thousands of distinct CDR3 sequences in the sample, roughly 40% were seen once. Sequenced material: blood. The receptors shown here come from a man in his late teens or twenties with Graves' hyperthyroidism.

The chain is built from TRBV7-2 and TRBJ2-7; the D gene is possibly TRBD2 (5 bases). V was pared by 1 base and J by 3 bases, with 13 bases between. The germline gives CDR1 SGHTA, CDR2 FQGNSA. The CDR3 covers 15 residues. CDR3 sequence: CASSLGVGSLYEQYF. The CDR3, as DNA: TGTGCCAGCAGCTTAGGGGTGGGGAGTCTCTACGAGCAGTACTTC.

The chain carries TRBV29-1 and TRBJ1-1; D gene unclear. V shed 8 bases and J shed 5 bases, with 12 bases lying between them. CDR1 is SQVTM and CDR2 is ANQGSEA in the germline V gene. The CDR3 has 11 residues. The CDR3 sequence: CSLSRDTEAFF. CDR3 nucleotides: TGCAGCCTCAGCCGGGATACTGAAGCTTTCTTT.

Points on this clonotype: This may come from a read error, since a much larger clone is one base off. The chain joins TRBV20-1 to TRBJ1-2, with D maybe TRBD1 (5 bases). The CDR3 contains 14 residues. Germline V gives CDR1 DFQATT, CDR2 SNEGSKA (reference sequence). V gave up 1 base and J gave up 5 bases, with 14 bases separating them. Written as DNA, the CDR3 is TGCAGTGCTAGAGGCAGTACGGGGGGTTATGGCTACACCTTC. Residues: CSARGSTGGYGYTF.

This clonotype was seen more than once but under ten times. A much larger clonotype is one base distant, so this may be a read error. The chain recombines TRBV5-4 with TRBJ1-2; 9 nucleotides align to TRBD1. The CDR3 has 14 amino acids. V shed 4 bases and J 1 base; nucleotides not matched to a gene: 2. Germline loops: CDR1 SGHNT, CDR2 YYREEE (reference sequence). CDR3 region: CASSPDRGNYGYTF. The CDR3 DNA follows: TGTGCCAGCAGCCCGGACAGGGGTAACTATGGCTACACCTTC.

The chain joins TRBV19 to TRBJ1-5; 12 positions agree with TRBD1. The CDR3 extends over 15 amino acids. Germline loops: CDR1 LNHDA, CDR2 SQIVND (reference sequence). Unmatched junction bases numbered 9, after V lost 1 base and J lost 14 bases. CDR3 loop: CASSIVGTGGVGKHF. In nucleotides, the CDR3 is TGTGCCAGTAGTATAGTGGGGACAGGGGGCGTCGGGAAGCATTTT. The entire variable domain, with the rest obtained from reference TRBV19 and TRBJ1-5, is as follows: DGGITQSPKYLFRKEGQNVTLSCEQNLNHDAMYWYRQDPGQGLRLIYYSQIVNDFQKGDIAEGYSVSREKKESFPLTVTSAQKNPTAFYLCASSIVGTGGVGKHFGDGTRLSIL.

This chain joins TRBV5-1 and TRBJ2-7; 11 positions match TRBD2. With 4 bases clipped from V and 6 bases from J, the junction kept 6 bases outside the gene matches. Germline loops: CDR1 SGHRS, CDR2 YFSETQ. The CDR3 is 14 residues long. The CDR3 here is CASSPTLAGVEQYF. The CDR3 DNA reads as TGCGCCAGCAGCCCGACACTAGCGGGAGTCGAGCAGTACTTC.

This clonotype has just a few counts. This rearrangement joins TRBV5-6 to TRBJ1-2; 8 bases map to TRBD1. The CDR3 is made up of 17 amino acids. Germline loops: CDR1 SGHDT, CDR2 YYEEEE. V lost 5 bases and J lost 3; bases outside the gene matches: 15. This chain's CDR3 is CASSSIPQTGDHYGYTF. Here the CDR3 DNA reads TGTGCCAGCAGTTCGATTCCGCAGACAGGGGACCACTATGGCTACACCTTC.

In this sample, this clonotype turned up many times. This chain joins TRBV9 and TRBJ2-2; D unclear. This CDR3 has 11 residues. Germline CDR1 reads SGDLS; CDR2 reads YYNGEE. The V gene lost 0 bases and the J gene lost 7 bases, with 1 base spanning the gap. The CDR3 reads CASSVDGELFF. The CDR3 DNA is TGTGCCAGCAGCGTAGACGGGGAGCTGTTTTTT.

This clonotype was seen only a few times. This chain links TRBV4-1 with TRBJ2-7, with D uncertain. V was pared by 1 base and J by 6 bases, with 10 bases between. CDR3 length: 13 residues. Looked up from germline, CDR1 is MGHRA and CDR2 is YSYEKL. The DNA of the CDR3 is TGCGCCAGCAGCCAAGCGAAGGGCGGCGAGCAGTACTTC. The encoded protein is CASSQAKGGEQYF.

The rearrangement uses TRBV6-5 and TRBJ1-1; D might be TRBD1 (6 bases). CDR1 is MNHEY, CDR2 SVGAGI, per germline. The CDR3 length is 15 residues. The V gene lost 5 bases and the J gene lost 6 bases, with 19 bases spanning the gap. The CDR3 protein is CASSTPLGRGAEAFF. In DNA form, the CDR3 reads TGTGCCAGCAGTACCCCGTTAGGGAGGGGGGCTGAAGCTTTCTTT.

The chain employs TRBV6-5 and TRBJ1-1, with D perhaps TRBD1 (6 bases). V was cut by 7 bases and J by 4 bases, with 16 bases left in between. Germline CDR1 MNHEY, CDR2 SVGAGI. The CDR3 is 14 amino acids. CDR3 coding DNA: TGTGCCAGCACATACAGGGAGGTGAGCACTGAAGCTTTCTTT. Amino acids: CASTYREVSTEAFF.

V usage is TRBV2 and J usage is TRBJ1-6; TRBD1 is a possible D gene (6 bases). Germline lookup yields CDR1 SNHLY and CDR2 FYNNEI. CDR3 length equals 12 residues. V was pared by 8 bases and J by 7 bases, with 9 bases between. The CDR3 DNA is TGTGCCAGCCAGGGGCCGAATTCACCCCTCCACTTT. Its translation: CASQGPNSPLHF.

V is TRBV4-1 and J is TRBJ2-7; D call uncertain. The DNA end is more similar to TRBJ2-1, so the J call may be wrong. Germline V lookup: CDR1 MGHRA, CDR2 YSYEKL. The CDR3 covers 14 residues. CDR3 amino acids: CASSQVGMGREQFF. Here the CDR3 DNA reads TGCGCCAGCAGCCAAGTAGGGATGGGCCGGGAGCAGTTCTTC.

Many counts were recorded for this clonotype. The chain recombines TRBV15 with TRBJ1-5; possibly TRBD1 for D (6 bases). The germline gives CDR1 LNHNV, CDR2 YYDKDF (reference sequence). The CDR3 length is 13 residues. V lost 2 bases, J lost 7 bases, and 9 bases lay in between. The CDR3 DNA sequence: TGTGCCACCAGCAGACAGGGGCACCAGCCCCAGCATTTT. Residues: CATSRQGHQPQHF.

This clonotype was recorded many times. At one of its ends the junction is not consistent with the germline gene, which may arise from a read error. The chain is built from TRBV5-1 and TRBJ2-2; TRBD2 matches 12 bases. The CDR3 length is 15 residues. The germline V gene has CDR1 SGHRS and CDR2 YFSETQ. The CDR3 sequence is CASSLGLAGTGELFF. CDR3 nucleotide sequence: TGTGCCAGCAGCCTTGGACTAGCGGGGACCGGGGAGCTGTTTTTT. Drawing the rest from reference TRBV5-1 and TRBJ2-2, the complete variable domain is KAGVTQTPRYLIKTRGQQVTLSCSPISGHRSVSWYQQTPGQGLQFLFEYFSETQRNKGNFPGRFSGRQFSNSRSEMNVSTLELGDSALYLCASSLGLAGTGELFFGEGSRLTVL.

The chain uses TRBV24-1 and TRBJ2-5, with D perhaps TRBD2 (7 bases). The germline CDR1 and CDR2 sequences are KGHDR and SFDVKD. This CDR3 region has 15 residues. With 1 base removed from V and 5 bases from J, the gap between germline ends came to 13 bases. The CDR3 here is CATSDLGGVGETQYF. The CDR3 bases are TGTGCCACCAGTGATTTAGGGGGGGTAGGGGAGACCCAGTACTTC.

There are many counts of this clonotype. This chain uses TRBV10-3 with TRBJ1-1; D not certain. The CDR3 runs to 13 residues. Germline V gene sequence: CDR1 ENHRY, CDR2 SYGVKD. V lost 5 bases to trimming and J lost 1 base, with 8 bases between them. CDR3 DNA: TGTGCCATCAGTCCGATGGGGAACACTGAAGCTTTCTTT. Residues: CAISPMGNTEAFF.

The V and J genes are TRBV7-9 and TRBJ2-5, with 10 bases that match TRBD1. Germline V gene sequence: CDR1 SEHNR, CDR2 FQNEAQ (reference sequence). The CDR3 contains 18 residues. The V gene end was trimmed by 2 bases and the J gene end by 2 bases; junction bases not matched to a gene: 11. Written as DNA, the CDR3 is TGTGCCAGCAGCTTATCTTGGACAGGGGGTTTGCTGCAAGAGACCCAGTACTTC. As protein: CASSLSWTGGLLQETQYF.

This clonotype has a handful of counts. The chain is built from TRBV7-2 and TRBJ1-1; D not resolved. V lost 3 bases to trimming and J lost 6 bases, with 8 bases between them. The CDR3 has 12 amino acids. Germline V lookup: CDR1 SGHTA, CDR2 FQGNSA. The CDR3 region has the DNA TGTGCCAGCAGCTTGGACTGGTCTGAAGCTTTCTTT. Encoded protein: CASSLDWSEAFF.

The V gene is TRBV15, the J gene TRBJ2-2; TRBD1 aligns across 11 bases. The J segment lost 7 bases and the V segment lost 4 bases, leaving 8 bases of the junction unmatched. Germline CDR1 reads LNHNV; CDR2 reads YYDKDF (reference sequence). The CDR3 sequence is 16 residues long. The CDR3 coding sequence is TGTGCCACCAGCACCCCCGGGACAGGGGGTATCGGGGAGCTGTTTTTT. As protein: CATSTPGTGGIGELFF.

Many counts were recorded for this clonotype. The chain has TRBV19 and TRBJ1-5, with D perhaps matching TRBD1 (5 bases). CDR1 and CDR2 (germline): LNHDA, SQIVND (reference sequence). Trimming took 5 bases from V and 2 from J, leaving 13 bases between them. The CDR3 sequence is 15 residues long. CDR3 in DNA: TGTGCCAGTAGTCTCCCCCGGGACGGCAATCAGCCCCAGCATTTT. This codes for CASSLPRDGNQPQHF.

This clonotype has more than one count but fewer than ten. This rearrangement joins TRBV6-6 to TRBJ2-5; D remains ambiguous. V lost 7 bases, J lost 5 bases, and 17 bases lay in between. Germline V gene data show CDR1 as MNHNY and CDR2 as SVGAGI (reference sequence). The CDR3 extends over 14 amino acids. This CDR3 reads CASTVILEMETQYF. The CDR3 bases are TGTGCCAGCACTGTGATCCTCGAAATGGAGACCCAGTACTTC.

The gene calls are TRBV12-3 or TRBV12-4 and TRBJ2-7; 8 bases map to TRBD1. The CDR3 contains 14 residues. The V and J ends lost 5 bases and 4 bases, in that order; junction bases with no gene match: 7. The CDR3 coding sequence is TGTGCCAGCAGTGAGACAGGGGTTCAGTACGAGCAGTACTTC. It translates to CASSETGVQYEQYF.

The sample holds many counts of this clonotype. The V call is TRBV12-3 or TRBV12-4, the J call TRBJ1-5; D ambiguous. V lost 6 bases and J lost 2, with 8 bases in between. There are 13 residues in the CDR3. The CDR3 DNA reads as TGTGCCAGCAGCCCCCCGGGCAATCAGCCCCAGCATTTT. This gives the protein CASSPPGNQPQHF.

V usage is TRBV2 and J usage is TRBJ2-2; a weak D match, TRBD1 (7 bases). The germline gives CDR1 SNHLY, CDR2 FYNNEI. This CDR3 has 17 residues. Trimming took 4 bases from V and 5 from J, leaving 20 bases between them. CDR3 nucleotide sequence: TGTGCCAGCAGTGCGCCCGGAGGGGGCGGTCGGACCGGGGAGCTGTTTTTT. Amino acid sequence: CASSAPGGGGRTGELFF.